The next 7 T cell receptor beta chains were all read from a single sample in a study of cytotoxic CD8 clonotypes in ibrutinib-treated CLL (dated by TCRdb to about 2021). Receptors were amplified or captured by the immunoSEQ multiplex PCR assay. TCRdb's version of the immuneACCESS table is confined to in-frame rearrangements and falls short of the full clone set. An unresolved V gene accounts for under half of the shortfall where checked; the remainder is of unknown origin. The sample records 250,000 to 350,000 clones, 76% of which are singletons. The top ten hold about 5.8% of the sample. In light of the paper, this sample's time point label describes: progressive disease on ibrutinib. The sequencing here drew on PBMCs, taken at disease progression, from a patient treated with ibrutinib. These receptors all stem from a human donor with chronic lymphocytic leukemia.

The genes are TRBV2 and TRBJ2-5, with 11 bases lining up with TRBD1. The J segment lost 5 bases and the V segment lost 8 bases, leaving 10 bases of the junction unmatched. The CDR3 runs to 15 residues. Germline assignment: CDR1 SNHLY and CDR2 FYNNEI. CDR3 in amino acids: CASLAGQGAWETQYF. The CDR3 DNA is TGTGCCAGCCTAGCCGGACAGGGGGCGTGGGAGACCCAGTACTTC.

This chain joins TRBV2 and TRBJ2-7, with TRBD2 as a possible D gene (5 bases). Trimming pared 11 bases from V and 12 bases from J, leaving 26 bases between. The CDR3 consists of 13 residues. Germline CDR1 SNHLY, CDR2 FYNNEI. Written as DNA, the CDR3 is TGTGCCCACACAACTAGGCCCACGGCTGAGGCGTACTTC. It encodes CAHTTRPTAEAYF.

This chain uses TRBV9 with TRBJ2-7, with D perhaps TRBD2 (5 bases). The V end lost 0 bases, the J end lost 2 bases, and 12 bases lay between the germline ends. The CDR3 is 15 amino acids. The germline gives CDR1 SGDLS, CDR2 YYNGEE. This chain's CDR3 is CASSVGSSSTYEQYF. The CDR3 nucleotides read TGTGCCAGCAGCGTAGGGTCTAGCTCGACCTACGAGCAGTACTTC.

The rearrangement uses TRBV7-3 and TRBJ2-5, with a weak D call TRBD2 (6 bases). Trimming stripped 4 bases from V and 4 bases from J, with 16 bases between. Looked up from germline, CDR1 is SGHTA and CDR2 is FQGTGA. This CDR3 is built from 15 residues. This CDR3 is CASSSLALPGETQYF. CDR3 sequence (DNA): TGTGCCAGCAGCTCCCTAGCGCTACCCGGAGAGACCCAGTACTTC.

The CDR3 DNA follows: TGTGCCAGCAGCCTTAGCGGGAGTAATGGCAATGAGCAGTTCTTC. Encoded protein: CASSLSGSNGNEQFF. The chain is built from TRBV7-9 and TRBJ2-1; 9 nucleotides agree with TRBD2. Losses at the gene ends were 5 bases for V and 6 bases for J; bases not matched to a gene: 8. Germline V CDR1 and CDR2: SEHNR, FQNEAQ (reference sequence). There are 15 residues in the CDR3.

The chain is built from TRBV11-3 and TRBJ2-1; unclear D gene. Germline V lookup: CDR1 SGHNT, CDR2 YENEEA. The CDR3 is 14 amino acids. Trimming stripped 6 bases from V and 0 bases from J, with 9 bases between. CDR3 loop: CASSVGPSYNEQFF. CDR3 nucleotides: TGTGCCAGCAGTGTGGGCCCCTCCTACAATGAGCAGTTCTTC.

CDR3 nucleotides: TGTGCCAGCAGCCAGGGACACAGGTCCACTGAAGCTTTCTTT. It specifies CASSQGHRSTEAFF. V and J are TRBV11-2 and TRBJ1-1; D is possibly TRBD1 (6 bases). The CDR3 is 14 amino acids. V dropped 5 bases and J dropped 4 bases, with 14 bases sitting between them. Per germline, CDR1 SGHAT and CDR2 FQNNGV.